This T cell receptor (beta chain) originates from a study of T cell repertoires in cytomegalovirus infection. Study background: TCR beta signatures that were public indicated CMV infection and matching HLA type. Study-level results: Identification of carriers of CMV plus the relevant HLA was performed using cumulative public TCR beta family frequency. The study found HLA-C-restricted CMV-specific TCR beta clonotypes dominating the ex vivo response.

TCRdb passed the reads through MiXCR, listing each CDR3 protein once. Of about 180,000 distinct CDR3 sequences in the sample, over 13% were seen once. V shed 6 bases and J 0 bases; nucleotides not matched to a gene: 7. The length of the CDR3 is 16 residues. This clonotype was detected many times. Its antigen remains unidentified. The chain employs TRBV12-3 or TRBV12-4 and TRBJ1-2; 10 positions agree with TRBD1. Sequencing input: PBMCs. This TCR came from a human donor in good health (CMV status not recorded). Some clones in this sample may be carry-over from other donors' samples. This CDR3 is CASSSRDRGPNYGYTF. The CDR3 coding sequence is TGTGCCAGCAGCTCCCGGGACAGGGGACCTAACTATGGCTACACCTTC.